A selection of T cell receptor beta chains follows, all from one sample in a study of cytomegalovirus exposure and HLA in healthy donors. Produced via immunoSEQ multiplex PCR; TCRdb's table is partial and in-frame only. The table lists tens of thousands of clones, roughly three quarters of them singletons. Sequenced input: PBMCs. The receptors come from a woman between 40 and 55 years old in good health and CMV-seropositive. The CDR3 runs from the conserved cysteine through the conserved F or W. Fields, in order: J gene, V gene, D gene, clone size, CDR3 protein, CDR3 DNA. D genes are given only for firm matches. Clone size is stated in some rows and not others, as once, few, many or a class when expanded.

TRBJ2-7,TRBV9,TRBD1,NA,CASSATGAWDEQYF,TGTGCCAGCAGCGCTACAGGGGCTTGGGACGAGCAGTACTTC
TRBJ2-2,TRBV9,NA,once,CASSPKERANTGELFF,TGTGCCAGCAGCCCTAAGGAGCGGGCGAACACCGGGGAGCTGTTTTTT
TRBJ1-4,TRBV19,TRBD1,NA,CASSIGQGAQEKLFF,TGTGCCAGTAGTATCGGACAGGGGGCGCAGGAAAAACTGTTTTTT
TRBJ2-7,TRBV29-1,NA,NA,CSVGDSYEQYF,TGCAGCGTCGGGGACTCCTACGAGCAGTACTTC
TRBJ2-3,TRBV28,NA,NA,CASSLDRPSTDTQYF,TGTGCCAGCAGTTTAGACAGACCTAGCACAGATACGCAGTATTTT
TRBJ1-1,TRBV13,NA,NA,CASSLGGEFTEAFF,TGTGCCAGCAGCTTAGGCGGAGAGTTCACTGAAGCTTTCTTT
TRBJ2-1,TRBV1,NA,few,CTSSFPGGSYNEQFF,TGCACCAGCTCCTTCCCGGGGGGCTCCTACAATGAGCAGTTCTTC
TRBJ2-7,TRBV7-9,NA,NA,CASSFPDMLSYEQYF,TGTGCCAGCAGCTTCCCCGACATGCTCTCCTACGAGCAGTACTTC
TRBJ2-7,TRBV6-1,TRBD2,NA,CASSASGRANDEQYF,TGTGCCAGCAGTGCTAGCGGGAGGGCCAACGACGAGCAGTACTTC
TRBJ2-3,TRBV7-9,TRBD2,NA,CASSPGAGGTDTQYF,TGTGCCAGCAGCCCCGGCGCGGGGGGCACAGATACGCAGTATTTT
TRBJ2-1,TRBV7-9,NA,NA,CASSGAPDEQFF,TGTGCCAGCAGCGGGGCTCCCGATGAGCAGTTCTTC
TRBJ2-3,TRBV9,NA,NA,CASSLRTDTQYF,TGTGCCAGCAGCCTACGCACAGATACGCAGTATTTT
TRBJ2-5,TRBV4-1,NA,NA,CASSQDFGGPGQETQYF,TGCGCCAGCAGCCAAGATTTCGGGGGGCCTGGACAAGAGACCCAGTACTTC
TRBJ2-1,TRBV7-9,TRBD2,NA,CASSSSGRSYNEQFF,TGTGCCAGCAGCTCTAGCGGGAGGTCTTACAATGAGCAGTTCTTC
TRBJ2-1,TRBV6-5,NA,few,CASSLRDLDNEQFF,TGTGCCAGCAGTTTACGAGACTTAGACAATGAGCAGTTCTTC
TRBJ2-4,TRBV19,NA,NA,CASSIPGLAKNIQYF,TGTGCCAGTAGTATTCCAGGGCTAGCCAAAAACATTCAGTACTTC
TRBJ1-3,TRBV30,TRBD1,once,CAWSVGGRAGNTIYF,TGTGCCTGGAGTGTAGGGGGCAGGGCTGGAAACACCATATATTTT
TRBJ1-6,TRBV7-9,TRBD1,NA,CASSGTGVPQDNSNSPLHF,TGTGCCAGCAGCGGAACAGGGGTACCCCAAGACAATTCTAATTCACCCCTCCACTTT
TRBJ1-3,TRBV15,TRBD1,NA,CATSRGRQGNENTIYF,TGTGCCACTAGCAGGGGGAGACAGGGCAATGAAAACACCATATATTTT
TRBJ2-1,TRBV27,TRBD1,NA,CASSLVGQGRGEQFF,TGTGCCAGCAGTTTGGTCGGACAGGGGCGGGGTGAGCAGTTCTTC
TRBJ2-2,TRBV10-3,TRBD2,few,CAISEYGTSGTNTGELFF,TGTGCCATCAGTGAATACGGGACTAGCGGGACAAACACCGGGGAGCTGTTTTTT
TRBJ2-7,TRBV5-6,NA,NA,CASSSPDEQYF,TGTGCCAGCAGCTCCCCTGACGAGCAGTACTTC
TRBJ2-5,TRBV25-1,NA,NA,CASSEFGGSQYF,TGTGCCAGCAGTGAATTTGGAGGGTCCCAGTACTTC
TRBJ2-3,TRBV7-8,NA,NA,CASNHADTQYF,TGTGCCAGCAACCACGCGGATACGCAGTATTTT
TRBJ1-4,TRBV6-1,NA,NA,CASKRGTNEKLFF,TGTGCCAGCAAAAGGGGAACTAATGAAAAACTGTTTTTT
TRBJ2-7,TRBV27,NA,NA,CASSFGPPSYEQYF,TGTGCCAGCAGTTTCGGTCCCCCCTCCTACGAGCAGTACTTC
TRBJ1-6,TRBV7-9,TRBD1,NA,CASSSWDSYNSPLHF,TGTGCCAGCAGCTCATGGGACAGTTATAATTCACCCCTCCACTTT
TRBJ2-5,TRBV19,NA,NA,CASKQGVGQETQYF,TGTGCCAGTAAACAGGGTGTCGGGCAAGAGACCCAGTACTTC
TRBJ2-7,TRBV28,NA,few,CASSTFAHSYEQYF,TGTGCCAGCAGTACCTTCGCACACTCCTACGAGCAGTACTTC
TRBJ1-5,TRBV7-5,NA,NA,CARSPTGHGDQPQHF,TGTGCCAGAAGCCCTACAGGGCATGGGGATCAGCCCCAGCATTTT
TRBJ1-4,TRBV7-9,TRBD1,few,CASSSNPRGTNEKLFF,TGTGCCAGCAGCTCCAACCCCAGGGGGACTAATGAAAAACTGTTTTTT
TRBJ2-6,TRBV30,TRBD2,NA,CACGGGFGANVLTF,TGTGCCTGCGGGGGGGGGTTCGGGGCCAACGTCCTGACTTTC
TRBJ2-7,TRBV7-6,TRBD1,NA,CASSLGSGTGGVYEQYF,TGTGCCAGCAGCTTAGGGTCGGGGACAGGGGGCGTGTACGAGCAGTACTTC
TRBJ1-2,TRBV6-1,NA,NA,CASSEAGGAGGYTF,TGTGCCAGCAGTGAAGCGGGGGGGGCAGGCGGCTACACCTTC
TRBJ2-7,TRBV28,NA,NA,CASSSTLVPGEQYF,TGTGCCAGCAGTTCGACCCTTGTCCCAGGGGAGCAGTACTTC
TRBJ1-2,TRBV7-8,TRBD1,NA,CASSLRWTGGDYTF,TGTGCCAGCAGCTTACGCTGGACAGGGGGCGACTACACCTTC
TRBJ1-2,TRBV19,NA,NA,CASSTTQDFNYGYTF,TGTGCCAGTAGTACGACCCAGGACTTTAACTATGGCTACACCTTC
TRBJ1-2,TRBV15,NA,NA,CAIGGGNGYTF,TGTGCCATTGGCGGGGGGAATGGCTACACCTTC
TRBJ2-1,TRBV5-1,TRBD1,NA,CASSSRSRDSYNSEQLF,TGCGCCAGCAGCTCCCGATCCCGGGACAGCTACAATAGTGAGCAGCTCTTC